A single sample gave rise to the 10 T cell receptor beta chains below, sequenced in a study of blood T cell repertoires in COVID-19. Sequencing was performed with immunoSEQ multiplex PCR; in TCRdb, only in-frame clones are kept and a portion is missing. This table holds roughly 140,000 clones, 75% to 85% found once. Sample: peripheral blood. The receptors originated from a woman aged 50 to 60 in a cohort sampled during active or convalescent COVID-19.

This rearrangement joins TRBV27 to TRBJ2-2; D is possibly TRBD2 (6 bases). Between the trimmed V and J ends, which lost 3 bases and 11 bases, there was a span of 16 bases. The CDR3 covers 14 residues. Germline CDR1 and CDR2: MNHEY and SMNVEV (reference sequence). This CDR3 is CASSFTRTTGELFF. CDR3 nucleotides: TGTGCCAGCAGTTTTACCAGGACTACGGGTGAGCTGTTTTTT.

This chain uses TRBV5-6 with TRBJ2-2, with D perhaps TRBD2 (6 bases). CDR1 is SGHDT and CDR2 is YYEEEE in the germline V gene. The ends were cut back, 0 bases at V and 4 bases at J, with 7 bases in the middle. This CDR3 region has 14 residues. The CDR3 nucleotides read TGTGCCAGCAGCTTGGCCGGGGGCACCGGGGAGCTGTTTTTT. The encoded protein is CASSLAGGTGELFF.

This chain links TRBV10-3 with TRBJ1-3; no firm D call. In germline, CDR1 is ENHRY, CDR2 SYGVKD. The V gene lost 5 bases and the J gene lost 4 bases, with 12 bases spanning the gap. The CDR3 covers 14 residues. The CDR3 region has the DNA TGTGCCATCAGTCAGCCGAGGTCCGGAAACACCATATATTTT. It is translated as CAISQPRSGNTIYF.

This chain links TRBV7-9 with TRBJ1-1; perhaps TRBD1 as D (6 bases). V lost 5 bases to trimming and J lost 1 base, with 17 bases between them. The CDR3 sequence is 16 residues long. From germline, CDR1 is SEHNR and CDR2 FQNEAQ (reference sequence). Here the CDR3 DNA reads TGTGCCAGCAGCCAAGGGGGTCTTCCCCCGAACACTGAAGCTTTCTTT. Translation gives CASSQGGLPPNTEAFF.

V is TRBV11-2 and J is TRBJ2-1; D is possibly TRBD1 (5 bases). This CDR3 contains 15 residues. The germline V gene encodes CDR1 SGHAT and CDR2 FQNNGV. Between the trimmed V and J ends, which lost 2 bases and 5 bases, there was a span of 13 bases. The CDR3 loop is CASSLQGPNNNEQFF. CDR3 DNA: TGTGCCAGCAGCTTACAGGGCCCTAATAACAATGAGCAGTTCTTC.

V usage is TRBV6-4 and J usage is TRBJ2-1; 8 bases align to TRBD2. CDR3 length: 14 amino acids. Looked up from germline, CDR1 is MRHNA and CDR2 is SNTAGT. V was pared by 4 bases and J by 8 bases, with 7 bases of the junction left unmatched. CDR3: CASSGSGGVDEQFF. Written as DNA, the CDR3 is TGTGCCAGCAGTGGGAGCGGGGGTGTAGATGAGCAGTTCTTC.

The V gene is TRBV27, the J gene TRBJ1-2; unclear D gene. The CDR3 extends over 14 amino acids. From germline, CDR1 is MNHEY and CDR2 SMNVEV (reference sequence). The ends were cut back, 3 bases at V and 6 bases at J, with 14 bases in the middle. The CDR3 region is CASSLNGAKHGYTF. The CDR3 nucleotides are TGTGCCAGCAGTTTGAATGGAGCCAAACATGGCTACACCTTC.

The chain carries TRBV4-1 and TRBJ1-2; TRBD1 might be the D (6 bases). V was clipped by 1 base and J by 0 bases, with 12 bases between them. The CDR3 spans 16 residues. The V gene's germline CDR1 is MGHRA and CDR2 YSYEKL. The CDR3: CASSQAQDSPNYGYTF. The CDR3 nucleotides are TGCGCCAGCAGCCAAGCCCAGGACAGCCCTAACTATGGCTACACCTTC.

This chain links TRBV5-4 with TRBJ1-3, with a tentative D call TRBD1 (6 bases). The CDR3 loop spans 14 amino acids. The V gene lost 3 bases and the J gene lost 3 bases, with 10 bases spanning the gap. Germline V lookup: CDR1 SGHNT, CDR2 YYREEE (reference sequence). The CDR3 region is CASSSQGGGNTIYF. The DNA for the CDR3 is TGTGCCAGCAGCTCACAGGGTGGTGGAAACACCATATATTTT.

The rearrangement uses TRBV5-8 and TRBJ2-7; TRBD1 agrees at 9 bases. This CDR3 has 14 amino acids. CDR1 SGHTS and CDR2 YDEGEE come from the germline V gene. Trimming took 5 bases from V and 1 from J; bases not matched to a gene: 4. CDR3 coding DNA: TGTGCCAGCAGTCGGGACAGGGCTTCCTACGAGCAGTACTTC. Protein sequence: CASSRDRASYEQYF. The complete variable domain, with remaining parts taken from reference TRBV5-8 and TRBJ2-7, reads EAGVTQSPTHLIKTRGQQATLRCSPISGHTSVYWYQQALGLGLQFLLWYDEGEERNRGNFPPRFSGRQFPNYSSELNVNALELEDSALYLCASSRDRASYEQYFGPGTRLTVT.